The clone carrying this T cell receptor (beta chain) was picked up many times. Its target is unknown. The junction departs from germline at one end; a sequencing error may be responsible. Germline V gene sequence: CDR1 LGHNA, CDR2 YSLEER. The CDR3 has 14 amino acids. TCRdb called the 5' RACE reads again in MiXCR, with one record for every CDR3 protein. Altogether approximately 230,000 distinct CDR3 sequences are present, over 5.5% being singletons, with the ten largest covering roughly 14%. The data originate from a study of identical twins. Overall study results and limits: Zero-insertion findings could be partly confounded by invariant cells (MAIT and iNKT cells).

The data were also submitted as part of a second study, on T cells expressing NK-cell markers. That paper notes: Leadership of the CD3+CD56-NKG2C+ fraction also belonged to these clonotypes in a handful of donors. Whether expanded NKG2C-expressing T cell clones recognize HCMV is unknown.

This chain links TRBV4-3 with TRBJ2-3, with TRBD1 matching over 7 bases. The TCR was taken from a woman younger than 35 in good health. The sequenced material came from CD8+ T cells sorted from blood. The CDR3 bases are TGTGCCAGCAGCCCCGGACAGGGCACAGATACGCAGTATTTT. Translation: CASSPGQGTDTQYF.